This T cell receptor beta chain was sequenced for a study of monozygotic twins with inflammatory bowel disease. TCRdb reprocessed the 5' RACE reads, with one entry per CDR3 protein and no DNA. The sample table includes about 150,000 distinct CDR3 sequences. This CDR3 is built from 16 residues. The V and J genes are TRBV12-3 or TRBV12-4 and TRBJ2-7; TCRdb designates TRBD2, a call that cannot be tested without DNA. The clonotype was recovered from a human donor with ulcerative colitis or Crohn's disease, or a healthy co-twin of an affected twin (not recorded which). Sequenced input: blood. The CDR3 sequence is CASSLARIAGSYEQYF.